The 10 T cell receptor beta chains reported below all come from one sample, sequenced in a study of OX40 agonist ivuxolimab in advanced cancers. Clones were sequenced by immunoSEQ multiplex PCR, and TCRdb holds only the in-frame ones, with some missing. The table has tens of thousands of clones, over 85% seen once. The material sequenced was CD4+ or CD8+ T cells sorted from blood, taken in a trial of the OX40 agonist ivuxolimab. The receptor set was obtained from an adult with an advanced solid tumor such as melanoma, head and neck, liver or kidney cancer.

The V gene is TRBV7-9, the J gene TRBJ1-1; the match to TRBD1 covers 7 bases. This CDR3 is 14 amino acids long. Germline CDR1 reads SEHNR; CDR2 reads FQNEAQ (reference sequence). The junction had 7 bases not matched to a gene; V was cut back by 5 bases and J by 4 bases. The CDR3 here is CASSAQGGSTEAFF. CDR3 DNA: TGTGCCAGCAGCGCTCAGGGGGGGTCCACTGAAGCTTTCTTT. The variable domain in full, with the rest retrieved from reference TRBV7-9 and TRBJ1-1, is DTGVSQNPRHKITKRGQNVTFRCDPISEHNRLYWYRQTLGQGPEFLTYFQNEAQLEKSRLLSDRFSAERPKGSFSTLEIQRTEQGDSAMYLCASSAQGGSTEAFFGQGTRLTVV.

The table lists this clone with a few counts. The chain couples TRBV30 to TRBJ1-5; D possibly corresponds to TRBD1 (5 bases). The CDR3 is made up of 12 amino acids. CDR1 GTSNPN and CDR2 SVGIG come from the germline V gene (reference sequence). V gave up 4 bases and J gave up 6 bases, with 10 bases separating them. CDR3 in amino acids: CAWIQGRQPQHF. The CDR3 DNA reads TGTGCCTGGATCCAGGGCCGTCAGCCCCAGCATTTT.

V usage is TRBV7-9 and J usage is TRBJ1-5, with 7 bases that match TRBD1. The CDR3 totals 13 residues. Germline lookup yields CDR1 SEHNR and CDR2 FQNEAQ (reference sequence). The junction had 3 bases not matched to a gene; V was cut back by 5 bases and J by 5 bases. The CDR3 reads CASSPGTDQPQHF. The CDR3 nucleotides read TGTGCCAGCAGCCCGGGGACAGATCAGCCCCAGCATTTT.

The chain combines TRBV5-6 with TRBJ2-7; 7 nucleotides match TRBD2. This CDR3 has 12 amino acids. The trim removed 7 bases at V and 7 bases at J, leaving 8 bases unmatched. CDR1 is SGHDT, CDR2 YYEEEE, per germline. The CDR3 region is CASQGGPGEQYF. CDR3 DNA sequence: TGTGCCAGCCAGGGAGGGCCTGGGGAGCAGTACTTC.

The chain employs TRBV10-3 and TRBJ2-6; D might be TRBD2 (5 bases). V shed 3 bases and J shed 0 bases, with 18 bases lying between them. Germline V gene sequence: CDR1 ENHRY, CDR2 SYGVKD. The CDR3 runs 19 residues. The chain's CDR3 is CAISDRGNVLGSGANVLTF. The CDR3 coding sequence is TGTGCCATCAGTGATCGGGGTAACGTGCTGGGCTCTGGGGCCAACGTCCTGACTTTC.

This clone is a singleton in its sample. The CDR3 sequence: CASSPPVGSATDTQYF. In nucleotides, the CDR3 is TGTGCCAGCTCACCACCGGTCGGCTCCGCCACAGATACGCAGTATTTT. The rearrangement links TRBV18 to TRBJ2-3; D is unresolved. The V and J ends lost 0 bases and 2 bases respectively, with 12 bases between them. Germline V lookup: CDR1 KGHSH, CDR2 LQKENI. The CDR3 has 16 residues.

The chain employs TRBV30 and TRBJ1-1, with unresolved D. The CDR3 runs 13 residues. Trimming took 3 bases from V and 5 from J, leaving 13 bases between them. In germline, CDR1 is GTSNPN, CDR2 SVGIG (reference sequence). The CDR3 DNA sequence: TGTGCCTGGAGCCAGAACGGGTTAACTGAAGCTTTCTTT. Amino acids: CAWSQNGLTEAFF.

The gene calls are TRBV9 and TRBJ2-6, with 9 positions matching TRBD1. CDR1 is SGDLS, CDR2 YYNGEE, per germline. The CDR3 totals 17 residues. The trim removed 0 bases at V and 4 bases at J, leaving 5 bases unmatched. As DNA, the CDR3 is TGTGCCAGCAGCGTAGAACAGGGGGCGTACGGGGCCAACGTCCTGACTTTC. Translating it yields CASSVEQGAYGANVLTF.

CDR3 sequence: CASRFGETGPYEQYF. The CDR3, as DNA: TGTGCCAGCAGGTTTGGCGAGACTGGCCCCTACGAGCAGTACTTC. V and J are TRBV6-5 and TRBJ2-7; D remains unclear. The CDR3 has 15 amino acids. CDR1 and CDR2 (germline): MNHEY, SVGAGI. V shed 6 bases and J shed 2 bases, with 17 bases lying between them.

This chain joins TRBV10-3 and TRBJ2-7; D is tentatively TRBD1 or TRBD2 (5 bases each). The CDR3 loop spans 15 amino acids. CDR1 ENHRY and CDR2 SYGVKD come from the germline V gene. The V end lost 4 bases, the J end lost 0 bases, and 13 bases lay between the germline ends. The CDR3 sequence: CAISATGTDSYEQYF. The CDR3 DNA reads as TGTGCCATCAGTGCTACCGGGACGGACTCCTACGAGCAGTACTTC.